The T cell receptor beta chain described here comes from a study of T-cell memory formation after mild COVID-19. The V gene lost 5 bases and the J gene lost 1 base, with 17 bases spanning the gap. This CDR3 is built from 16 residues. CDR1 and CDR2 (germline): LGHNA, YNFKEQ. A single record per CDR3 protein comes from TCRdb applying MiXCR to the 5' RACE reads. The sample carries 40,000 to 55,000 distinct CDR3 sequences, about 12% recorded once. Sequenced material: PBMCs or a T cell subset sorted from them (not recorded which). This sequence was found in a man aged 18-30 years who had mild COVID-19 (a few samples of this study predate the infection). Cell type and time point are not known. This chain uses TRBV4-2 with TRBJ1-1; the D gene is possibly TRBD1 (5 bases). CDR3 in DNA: TGTGCCAGCAGCAGACTAGGGGTCCAGGCGAACACTGAAGCTTTCTTT. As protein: CASSRLGVQANTEAFF.